This is a list of T cell receptor beta chains from one sample in a study of technical replicates of blood from several donors. The assay was immunoSEQ multiplex PCR, and TCRdb's table has in-frame clones only and misses some. Of some 68,000 clones in the sample, over 95% are singletons; the top ten hold 0.2% to 0.3%. The sequenced sample consisted of T cells isolated from PBMCs. These receptors were collected from a human donor in good health. CDR3s include the opening cysteine and the closing phenylalanine or tryptophan. The order of the fields is V gene, D gene, J gene, CDR3 length, clone size, CDR3 DNA, CDR3 protein. D genes are given only for firm matches. The size of a clone is reported for some rows only, either as once, few or many, or as a class for expanded clones.

TRBV19,TRBD2,TRBJ2-1,20,.,TGTGCCAGTAGGGATGTAGCGGGAGGGCCCGGACAAGTACATTCGCATGAGCAGTTCTTC,CASRDVAGGPGQVHSHEQFF
TRBV28,TRBD2,TRBJ2-3,14,.,TGTGCCAGCAGGGACGGGGGGGCCGCCGATACGCAGTATTTT,CASRDGGAADTQYF
TRBV19,TRBD1,TRBJ1-2,15,.,TGTGCCAGTAGGCCACAGGGGGCGCCTGGCTATGGCTACACCTTC,CASRPQGAPGYGYTF
TRBV6-5,.,TRBJ2-3,12,.,TGTGCCAGCGGTCAGGCGACAGATACGCAGTATTTT,CASGQATDTQYF
TRBV6-1,TRBD2,TRBJ2-1,15,.,TGTGCCAGCAGTCCCCTCGCGGGAGCGTACAATGAGCAGTTCTTC,CASSPLAGAYNEQFF
TRBV10-3,TRBD1,TRBJ2-7,13,.,TGTGCCATCAGTCGGGACAGGTCCTACGAGCAGTACTTC,CAISRDRSYEQYF
TRBV21-1,.,TRBJ1-3,10,few,TGTGCCAGCAGCAAAGGGATATGGGCCTTT,CASSKGIWAF
TRBV7-9,TRBD2,TRBJ2-7,17,.,TGTGCCAGCAGCTTATGGGTAGCTAGCGGGAGATTCAACGAGCAGTACTTC,CASSLWVASGRFNEQYF
TRBV6-1,.,TRBJ2-1,13,.,TGTGCCACCACATACGTAACCTACAATGAGCAGTTCTTC,CATTYVTYNEQFF
TRBV7-6,.,TRBJ1-2,16,.,TGTGCCAGCAGCTTAACACACGGGTCCTACGGAAATGGCTACACCTTC,CASSLTHGSYGNGYTF
TRBV19,TRBD2,TRBJ2-3,19,.,TGTGCCAGTAGTAGATGGGGACTAGCGGGGGCTTCAGGCACAGATACGCAGTATTTT,CASSRWGLAGASGTDTQYF
TRBV28,TRBD2,TRBJ2-1,17,.,TGTGCCAGCTCTGGGACTAGCGGGAGGGCCAATCCCAATGAGCAGTTCTTC,CASSGTSGRANPNEQFF
TRBV4-1,.,TRBJ2-7,14,.,TGCGCCAGCAGCCAAGATGTCCAGGTCTACGAGCAGTACTTC,CASSQDVQVYEQYF
TRBV28,TRBD2,TRBJ2-2,16,.,TGTGCCAGCAGTTTAGTACTAGCGGTGAACACCGGGGAGCTGTTTTTT,CASSLVLAVNTGELFF
TRBV2,.,TRBJ2-2,12,.,TGTGCCAGCACTTCTGACACCGGGGAGCTGTTTTTT,CASTSDTGELFF
TRBV6-5,.,TRBJ1-4,14,.,TGTGCCAGCAGTGGGGCGCCAACTAATGAAAAACTGTTTTTT,CASSGAPTNEKLFF
TRBV6-6,TRBD2,TRBJ2-7,16,once,TGTGCCAGCAGTCGGCCTACTAGCGGGGGCCCCTACGAGCAGTACTTC,CASSRPTSGGPYEQYF
TRBV4-1,.,TRBJ2-2,16,.,TGCGCCAGCAGCCAAGGTCTTCTGAGGAGTACCGGGGAGCTGTTTTTT,CASSQGLLRSTGELFF
TRBV18,.,TRBJ2-7,15,.,TGTGCCAGCTCACCAGTAGCCCCGGGGGGCCACGAGCAGTACTTC,CASSPVAPGGHEQYF
TRBV11-1,TRBD1,TRBJ2-2,14,.,TGTGCCAGCAGCTTCCCCAGGGGGCCCGGGGAGCTGTTTTTT,CASSFPRGPGELFF
TRBV5-4,.,TRBJ1-2,13,once,TGTGCCAGCAGCTTGCCGGGAAACTATGGCTACACCTTC,CASSLPGNYGYTF
TRBV6-1,.,TRBJ1-3,14,.,TGTGCCAGCAGGGGCAGCAGCTCTGGAAACACCATATATTTT,CASRGSSSGNTIYF
TRBV10-2,TRBD2,TRBJ2-5,16,.,TGCGCCAGCAGTGAGTCAATTACTAGCGAGTTGGAGACCCAGTACTTC,CASSESITSELETQYF
TRBV7-9,.,TRBJ2-2,17,.,TGTGCCAGCAGCTTAGGCTATAGCGAGGTCAACACCGGGGAGCTGTTTTTT,CASSLGYSEVNTGELFF
TRBV11-3,.,TRBJ2-1,12,.,TGTGCCAGCAGCTTAGGGATGGGGAGTGGGTTCTTC,CASSLGMGSGFF
TRBV10-3,.,TRBJ2-2,13,.,TGTGCCACCCGGCGGGGCGACACCGGGGAGCTGTTTTTT,CATRRGDTGELFF
TRBV19,.,TRBJ2-3,11,.,TGTGCCAGTATAGGCACAGATACGCAGTATTTT,CASIGTDTQYF
TRBV25-1,TRBD1,TRBJ1-2,16,.,TGTGCCAGCAGTGAGTTTGGACAGGGCCTTCCCTATGGCTACACCTTC,CASSEFGQGLPYGYTF
TRBV10-3,TRBD2,TRBJ2-2,14,.,TGTGCCATCACTAGCGGGGGAAACACCGGGGAGCTGTTTTTT,CAITSGGNTGELFF
TRBV9,TRBD1,TRBJ2-1,13,.,TGTGCCAGCAGCCTCGGACAGGCCAATGAGCAGTTCTTC,CASSLGQANEQFF
TRBV30,.,TRBJ1-3,13,.,TGTGCCTGGGCAGGGAACTCTGGAAACACCATATATTTT,CAWAGNSGNTIYF
TRBV6-5,TRBD1,TRBJ1-1,15,.,TGTGCCAGCAGGGGGGACAGGGGTCAGGACACTGAAGCTTTCTTT,CASRGDRGQDTEAFF
TRBV5-8,TRBD1,TRBJ2-1,16,few,TGTGCCAGCGTTCGACGACAGGGTGTCGGATCGAATGAGCAGTTCTTC,CASVRRQGVGSNEQFF
TRBV29-1,.,TRBJ1-1,16,.,TGCAGCGTTGAAGATACCGGTACTGAAGCAGGGGTTAAAGCTTTCTTT,CSVEDTGTEAGVKAFF
TRBV11-2,.,TRBJ1-2,14,.,TGTGCCAGCAGCTTAGTCCAGGTTAACTATGGCTACACCTTC,CASSLVQVNYGYTF